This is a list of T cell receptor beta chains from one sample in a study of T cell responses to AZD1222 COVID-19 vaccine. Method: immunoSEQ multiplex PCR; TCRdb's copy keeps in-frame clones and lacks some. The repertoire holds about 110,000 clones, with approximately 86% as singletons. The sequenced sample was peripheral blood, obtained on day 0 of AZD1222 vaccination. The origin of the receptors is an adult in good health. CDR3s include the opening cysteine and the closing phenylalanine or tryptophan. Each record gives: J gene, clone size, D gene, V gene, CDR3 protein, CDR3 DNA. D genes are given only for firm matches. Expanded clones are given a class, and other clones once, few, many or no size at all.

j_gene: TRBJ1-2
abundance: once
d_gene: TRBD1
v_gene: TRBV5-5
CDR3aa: CASSPFPRDSRRGYYGYTF
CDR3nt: TGTGCCAGCAGCCCATTTCCACGGGACAGTCGTCGGGGGTACTATGGCTACACCTTC

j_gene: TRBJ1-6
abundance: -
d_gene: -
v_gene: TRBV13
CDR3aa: CASSLTGGSSPLHF
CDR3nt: TGTGCCAGCAGCTTAACGGGGGGCAGTTCACCCCTCCACTTT

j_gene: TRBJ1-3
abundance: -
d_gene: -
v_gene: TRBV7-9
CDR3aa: CASSSGGNTIYF
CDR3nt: TGTGCCAGCAGCTCGGGGGGAAACACCATATATTTT

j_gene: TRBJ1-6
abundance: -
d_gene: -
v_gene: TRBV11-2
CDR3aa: CASSLGQAVSPLHF
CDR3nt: TGTGCCAGCAGCTTAGGGCAGGCGGTTTCACCCCTCCACTTT

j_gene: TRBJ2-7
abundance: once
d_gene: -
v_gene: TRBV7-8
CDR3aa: CASSLGGAVSSYEQYF
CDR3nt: TGTGCCAGCAGCTTAGGGGGGGCAGTATCCTCCTACGAGCAGTACTTC

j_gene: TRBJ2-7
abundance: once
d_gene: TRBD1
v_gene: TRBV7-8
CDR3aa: CASSRRGQGAYEQYF
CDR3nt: TGTGCCAGCAGCCGGCGGGGACAGGGTGCCTACGAGCAGTACTTC

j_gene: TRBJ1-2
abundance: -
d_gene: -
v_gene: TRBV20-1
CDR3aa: CSAVYYGYTF
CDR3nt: TGCAGTGCAGTCTACTATGGCTACACCTTC

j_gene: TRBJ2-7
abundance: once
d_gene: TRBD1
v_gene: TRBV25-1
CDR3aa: CASSETGALEQYF
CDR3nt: TGTGCCAGCAGTGAAACAGGGGCCCTGGAGCAGTACTTC

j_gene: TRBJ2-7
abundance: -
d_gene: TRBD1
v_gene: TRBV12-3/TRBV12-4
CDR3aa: CASSGDSYEQYF
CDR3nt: TGTGCCAGCAGTGGGGACAGCTACGAGCAGTACTTC

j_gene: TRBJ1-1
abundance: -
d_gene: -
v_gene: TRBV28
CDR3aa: CASSLYRNEAFF
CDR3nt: TGTGCCAGCAGTTTGTACAGGAATGAAGCTTTCTTT

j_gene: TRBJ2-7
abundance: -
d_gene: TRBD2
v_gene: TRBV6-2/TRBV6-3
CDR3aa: CASSRSSGGYEQYF
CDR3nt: TGTGCCAGCAGTCGGAGCAGCGGGGGCTACGAGCAGTACTTC

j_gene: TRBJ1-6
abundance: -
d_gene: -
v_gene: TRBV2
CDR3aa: CASSEAGRSPLHF
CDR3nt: TGTGCCAGCAGTGAAGCGGGGCGTTCACCCCTCCACTTT

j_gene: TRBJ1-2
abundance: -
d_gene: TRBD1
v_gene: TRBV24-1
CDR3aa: CATSAPTGNHNYGYTF
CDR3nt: TGTGCCACCAGTGCCCCGACAGGGAATCATAACTATGGCTACACCTTC

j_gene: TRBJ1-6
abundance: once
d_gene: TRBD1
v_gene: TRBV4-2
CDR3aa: CASSHGQGNSPLHF
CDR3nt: TGTGCCAGCAGCCACGGACAGGGGAATTCACCCCTCCACTTT

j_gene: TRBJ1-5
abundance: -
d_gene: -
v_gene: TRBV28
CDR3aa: CASKNRVASNQPQHF
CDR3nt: TGTGCCAGCAAGAACAGGGTCGCGAGCAATCAGCCCCAGCATTTT

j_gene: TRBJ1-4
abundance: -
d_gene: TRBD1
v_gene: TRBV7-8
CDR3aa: CASSWTGVSKKLFF
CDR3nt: TGTGCCAGCAGCTGGACAGGGGTGTCAAAAAAACTGTTTTTT

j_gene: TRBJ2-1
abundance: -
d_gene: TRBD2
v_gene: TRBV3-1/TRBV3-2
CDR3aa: CASSRASGVYNEQFF
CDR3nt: TGTGCCAGCAGCCGAGCCAGCGGGGTATACAATGAGCAGTTCTTC

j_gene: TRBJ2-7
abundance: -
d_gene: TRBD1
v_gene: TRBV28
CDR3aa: CASSSGQGADEQYF
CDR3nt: TGTGCCAGCAGTTCTGGACAGGGGGCCGACGAGCAGTACTTC

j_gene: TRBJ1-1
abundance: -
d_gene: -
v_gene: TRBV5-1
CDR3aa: CASSSQGGNTEAFF
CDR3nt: TGCGCCAGCAGCTCGCAGGGTGGGAACACTGAAGCTTTCTTT

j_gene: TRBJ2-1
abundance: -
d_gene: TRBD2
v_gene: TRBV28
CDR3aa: CASTLAGVPGQEQFF
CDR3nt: TGTGCCAGCACCCTAGCGGGGGTGCCCGGGCAGGAGCAGTTCTTC

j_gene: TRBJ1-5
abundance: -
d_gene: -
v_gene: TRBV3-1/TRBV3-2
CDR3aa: CGPGDDQPQHF
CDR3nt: TGTGGGCCGGGCGACGATCAGCCCCAGCATTTT

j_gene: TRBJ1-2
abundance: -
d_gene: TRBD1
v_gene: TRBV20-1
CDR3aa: CSADRVGYTF
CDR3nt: TGCAGTGCGGACAGGGTTGGCTACACCTTC

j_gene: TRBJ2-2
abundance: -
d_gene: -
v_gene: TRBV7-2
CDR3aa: CASSLRGVPGELFF
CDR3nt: TGTGCCAGCAGCTTACGCGGGGTTCCCGGGGAGCTGTTTTTT

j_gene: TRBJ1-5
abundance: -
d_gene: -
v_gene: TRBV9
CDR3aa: CASSAPNQPQHF
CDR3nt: TGTGCCAGCAGCGCCCCCAATCAGCCCCAGCATTTT

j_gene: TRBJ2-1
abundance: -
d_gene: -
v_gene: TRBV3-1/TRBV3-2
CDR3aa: CASSAPGPHNEQFF
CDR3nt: TGTGCCAGCAGCGCACCGGGACCGCACAATGAGCAGTTCTTC

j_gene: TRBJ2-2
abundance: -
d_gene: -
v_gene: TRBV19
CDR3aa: CASVRGALNTGELFF
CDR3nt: TGTGCCAGTGTCCGGGGGGCGCTTAACACCGGGGAGCTGTTTTTT

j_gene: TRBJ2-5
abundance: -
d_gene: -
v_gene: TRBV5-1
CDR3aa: CASSSLMGSGGETQYF
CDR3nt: TGCGCCAGCAGCTCCCTGATGGGCTCCGGAGGGGAGACCCAGTACTTC

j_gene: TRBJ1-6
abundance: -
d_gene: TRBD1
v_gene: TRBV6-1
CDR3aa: CASSEPDIDRANSPLHF
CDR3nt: TGTGCCAGCAGTGAACCCGATATTGACAGGGCTAATTCACCCCTCCACTTT

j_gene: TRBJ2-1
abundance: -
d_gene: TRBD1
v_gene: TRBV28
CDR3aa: CASSSYSGQSYNEQFF
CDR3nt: TGTGCCAGCAGTTCTTATTCGGGACAGTCCTACAATGAGCAGTTCTTC

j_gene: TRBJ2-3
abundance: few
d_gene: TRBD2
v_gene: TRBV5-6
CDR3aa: CASSAGTSGGADTQYF
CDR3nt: TGTGCCAGCAGCGCAGGGACTAGCGGGGGGGCAGATACGCAGTATTTT

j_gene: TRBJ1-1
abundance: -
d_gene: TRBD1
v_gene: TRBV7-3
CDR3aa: CASSFGTANTEAFF
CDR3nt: TGTGCCAGCAGCTTTGGGACAGCTAACACTGAAGCTTTCTTT

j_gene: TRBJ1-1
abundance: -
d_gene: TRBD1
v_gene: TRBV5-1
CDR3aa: CASKSGTGNTEAFF
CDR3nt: TGCGCCAGCAAATCCGGGACAGGGAACACTGAAGCTTTCTTT